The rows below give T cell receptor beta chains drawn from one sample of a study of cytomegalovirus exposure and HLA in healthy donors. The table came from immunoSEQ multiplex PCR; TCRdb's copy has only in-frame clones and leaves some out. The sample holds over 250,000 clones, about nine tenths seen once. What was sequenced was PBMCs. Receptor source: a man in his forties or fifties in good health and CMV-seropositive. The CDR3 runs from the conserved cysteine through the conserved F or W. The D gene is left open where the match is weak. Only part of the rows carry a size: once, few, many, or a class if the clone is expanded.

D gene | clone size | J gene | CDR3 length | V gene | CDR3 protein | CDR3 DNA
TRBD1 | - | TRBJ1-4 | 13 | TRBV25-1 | CASKGQGNEKLFF | TGTGCCAGCAAGGGACAGGGGAATGAAAAACTGTTTTTT
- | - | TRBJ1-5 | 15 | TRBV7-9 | CASSLGDRINQPQHF | TGTGCCAGCAGCTTAGGAGACAGAATCAATCAGCCCCAGCATTTT
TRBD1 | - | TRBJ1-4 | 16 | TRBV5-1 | CASRRQGFGTNEKLFF | TGCGCCAGCAGAAGACAGGGGTTTGGGACTAATGAAAAACTGTTTTTT
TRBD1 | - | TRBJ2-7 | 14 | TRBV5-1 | CASSAGQGSYEQYF | TGCGCCAGCAGCGCTGGACAGGGGTCCTACGAGCAGTACTTC
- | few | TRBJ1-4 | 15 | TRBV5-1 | CASSETFATNEKLFF | TGCGCCAGCAGCGAGACATTCGCAACTAATGAAAAACTGTTTTTT
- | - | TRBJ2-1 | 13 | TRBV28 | CASRPPGVGEQFF | TGTGCCAGCAGGCCCCCGGGGGTTGGTGAGCAGTTCTTC
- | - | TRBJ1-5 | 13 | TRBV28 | CASRGHLNQPQHF | TGTGCCAGCAGAGGACACCTAAATCAGCCCCAGCATTTT
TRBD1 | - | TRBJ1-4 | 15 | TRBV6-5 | CASSFMTGPNEKLFF | TGTGCCAGCAGTTTCATGACAGGGCCTAATGAAAAACTGTTTTTT
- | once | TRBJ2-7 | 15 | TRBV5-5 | CASSLGGGGNYEQYF | TGTGCCAGCAGCTTGGGGGGAGGGGGGAACTACGAGCAGTACTTC
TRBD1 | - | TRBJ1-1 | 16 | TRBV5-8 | CASSPRPGTGNTEAFF | TGTGCCAGCAGCCCCCGTCCCGGGACAGGGAACACTGAAGCTTTCTTT
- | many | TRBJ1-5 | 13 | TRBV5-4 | CASSLEVTGIQHF | TGTGCCAGCAGCTTGGAGGTTACGGGAATCCAGCATTTT
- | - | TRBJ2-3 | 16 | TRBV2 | CASSEGETGLRDTQYF | TGTGCCAGCAGTGAAGGGGAGACAGGTCTTAGGGATACGCAGTATTTT
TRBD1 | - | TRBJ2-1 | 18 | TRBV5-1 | CASSSVVTGWFPYNEQFF | TGCGCCAGCAGCTCCGTTGTGACAGGGTGGTTCCCCTACAATGAGCAGTTCTTC
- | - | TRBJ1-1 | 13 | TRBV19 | CASSMGGNTEAFF | TGTGCCAGTAGTATGGGAGGGAACACTGAAGCTTTCTTT
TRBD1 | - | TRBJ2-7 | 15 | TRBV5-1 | CASSGGQAPSYEQYF | TGCGCCAGCAGCGGGGGACAGGCCCCCTCCTACGAGCAGTACTTC
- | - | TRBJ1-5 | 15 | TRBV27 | CASSLRPYSNQPQHF | TGTGCCAGCAGTTTACGCCCCTATAGCAATCAGCCCCAGCATTTT
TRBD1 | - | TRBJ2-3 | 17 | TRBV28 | CASSLTGGDLSTDTQYF | TGTGCCAGCAGTTTAACAGGGGGAGACCTTAGCACAGATACGCAGTATTTT
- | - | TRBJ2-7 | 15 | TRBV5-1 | CASSLGQQGTYEQYF | TGCGCCAGCAGCTTGGGGCAACAGGGCACCTACGAGCAGTACTTC
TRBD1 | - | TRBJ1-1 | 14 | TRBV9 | CASSVGQANTEAFF | TGTGCCAGCAGCGTCGGACAGGCGAACACTGAAGCTTTCTTT
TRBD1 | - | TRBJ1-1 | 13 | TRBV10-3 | CAISEVQGYEAFF | TGTGCCATCAGTGAGGTACAGGGGTATGAAGCTTTCTTT
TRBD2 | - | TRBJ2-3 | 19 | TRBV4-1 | CASSQDGTSGTPSTDTQYF | TGCGCCAGCAGCCAAGACGGGACTAGCGGCACACCTAGCACAGATACGCAGTATTTT
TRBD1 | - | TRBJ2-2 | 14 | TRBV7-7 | CASSLSRGLGELFF | TGTGCTAGCAGCTTATCCAGGGGGCTGGGGGAGCTGTTTTTT
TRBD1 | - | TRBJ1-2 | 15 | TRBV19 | CASTPRGRGIFGYTF | TGTGCCAGTACCCCTCGGGGCAGGGGGATCTTTGGCTACACCTTC
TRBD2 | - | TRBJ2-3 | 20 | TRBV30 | CAWSFRRSSGRRVEVDTQYF | TGTGCCTGGAGTTTCCGACGCTCTAGCGGGAGGCGGGTGGAGGTGGATACGCAGTATTTT
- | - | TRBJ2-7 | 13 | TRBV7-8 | CASSVGRSYEQYF | TGTGCCAGCAGCGTAGGCCGGTCGTACGAGCAGTACTTC
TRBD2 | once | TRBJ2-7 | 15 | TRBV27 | CASSPLAGVLYEQYF | TGTGCCAGCAGTCCACTAGCGGGAGTCTTGTACGAGCAGTACTTC
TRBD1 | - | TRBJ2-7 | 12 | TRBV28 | CASGSTGSEQYF | TGTGCCAGCGGGTCGACAGGGAGCGAGCAGTACTTC
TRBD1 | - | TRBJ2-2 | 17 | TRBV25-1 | CASSEYFDRANTGELFF | TGTGCCAGCAGTGAATATTTTGACAGGGCGAACACCGGGGAGCTGTTTTTT
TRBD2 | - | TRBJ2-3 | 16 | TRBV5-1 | CASSSKRESRTDTQYF | TGCGCCAGCAGCTCAAAGCGGGAGAGTCGTACAGATACGCAGTATTTT
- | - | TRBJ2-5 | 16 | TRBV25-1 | CASRGPPQGSEETQYF | TGTGCCAGCAGGGGGCCCCCCCAGGGATCGGAAGAGACCCAGTACTTC
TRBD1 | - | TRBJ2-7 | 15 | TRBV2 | CASSGDRASSYEQYF | TGTGCCAGCAGTGGTGACAGGGCTAGCTCCTACGAGCAGTACTTC
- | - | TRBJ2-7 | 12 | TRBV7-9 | CSSSPGSYEQYF | TGTTCCAGCAGCCCGGGTTCGTACGAGCAGTACTTC
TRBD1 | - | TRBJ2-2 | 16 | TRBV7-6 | CASSLTRDRDTGELFF | TGTGCCAGCAGCTTAACCCGGGACAGGGACACCGGGGAGCTGTTTTTT
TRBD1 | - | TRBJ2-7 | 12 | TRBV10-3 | CAISGDSYEQYF | TGTGCCATCAGTGGGGACAGCTACGAGCAGTACTTC
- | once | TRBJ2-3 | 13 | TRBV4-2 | CGRPGIGTDTQYF | TGTGGAAGACCAGGGATCGGCACAGATACGCAGTATTTT
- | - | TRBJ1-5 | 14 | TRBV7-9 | CASSLGGRSQPQHF | TGTGCCAGCAGCTTAGGTGGCAGGTCCCAGCCCCAGCATTTT
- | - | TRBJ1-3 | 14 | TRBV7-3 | CASSPGALGNTIYF | TGTGCCAGCAGCCCGGGAGCTCTTGGAAACACCATATATTTT
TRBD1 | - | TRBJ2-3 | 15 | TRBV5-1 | CASSLQGQGADTQYF | TGCGCCAGCAGCTTGCAAGGACAGGGGGCAGATACGCAGTATTTT
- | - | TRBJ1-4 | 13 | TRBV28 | CASSFPSSEKLFF | TGTGCCAGCAGTTTCCCCTCTAGTGAAAAACTGTTTTTT
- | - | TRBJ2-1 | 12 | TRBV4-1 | CASSQDPREQFF | TGCGCCAGCAGCCAAGATCCGAGGGAGCAGTTCTTC
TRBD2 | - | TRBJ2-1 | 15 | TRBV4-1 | CASSRSSGSYNEQFF | TGCGCCAGCAGCCGGAGTAGCGGGAGCTACAATGAGCAGTTCTTC